This T cell receptor (beta chain) emerged from a study of OX40 agonist ivuxolimab in advanced cancers. Study conclusions and caveats: CD4+ T cells averaged fewer expanded clones than CD8+ T cells.

Concerning this clone: Its antigen is undetermined.

Trimming took 2 bases from V and 4 from J, leaving 13 bases between them. The germline CDR1 and CDR2 sequences are LNHDA and SQIVND (reference sequence). The CDR3 is 15 residues long. The repertoire was sequenced with immunoSEQ multiplex PCR; TCRdb's copy has only in-frame clones and lacks some. This sample has roughly 58,000 clones, with 77% found just once. Sequenced here: CD4+ or CD8+ T cells sorted from blood, sampled in a trial of the OX40 agonist ivuxolimab. The genes are TRBV19 and TRBJ2-3; tentatively, D is TRBD1 (5 bases). This TCR came from an adult with an advanced solid tumor such as melanoma, head and neck, liver or kidney cancer. The CDR3 nucleotides are TGTGCCAGTAGTATAAATCCAGGGATGGCAGATACGCAGTATTTT. Translation: CASSINPGMADTQYF.